This TCR beta chain was recovered during a study of OX40 agonist ivuxolimab in advanced cancers. Method: immunoSEQ multiplex PCR; TCRdb's copy keeps in-frame clones and lacks some. The data contain roughly 93,000 clones, under 95% of them seen just once; the ten biggest clones take up roughly 0.5%. The CDR3 is 14 amino acids. Trimming shortened V by 0 bases and J by 3 bases, and 6 bases separated the two germline ends. In germline, CDR1 is GTSNPN, CDR2 SVGIG (reference sequence). The source was CD4+ or CD8+ T cells sorted from blood, collected in a trial of the OX40 agonist ivuxolimab. The chain has TRBV30 and TRBJ1-6; D is undetermined. The receptor's source is an adult with an advanced solid tumor such as melanoma, head and neck, liver or kidney cancer. The CDR3 reads CAWSVEGYNSPLHF. The CDR3 nucleotides are TGTGCCTGGAGTGTTGAGGGCTATAATTCACCCCTCCACTTT.